This T cell receptor (beta chain) was profiled in a study of memory CD8 T cells in hepatitis C reinfection (dated by TCRdb to between 2016 and 2019). Context from the whole study: Two consecutive HCV infections were spontaneously resolved by three donors, whereas a primary infection was cleared by two donors who then became chronically infected after reinfection. A case counted as HCV reinfection when an HCV RNA test came back positive after two negative tests taken at least 60 days apart. Peak reinfection samples were collected 3 to 8 weeks after reinfection was detected. The study tracked the TCR beta repertoire of virus-specific CD8 T cells longitudinally across an HCV reinfection episode in five donors. Between the late 2000s and the early 2010s, about five reinfection cases that had stored pre-reinfection samples were identified. In the reinfection study, participants who had resolved a prior HCV infection were followed every 3 months. Previously published longitudinal data on tetramer+ CD8 T cell frequency were used to select the peak reinfection time point. What the authors observed across the whole study: Because only a handful of donors were included, definitive conclusions about public clonotypes linked to secondary clearance were beyond the reach of the study.

CDR1 and CDR2 are drawn from the germline V gene (reference sequence): LNHNV, YYDKDF. V drops 3 bases and J drops 9 bases, leaving 9 bases in between. The CDR3 spans 12 residues, from the cysteine through the phenylalanine. Only the CDR3 DNA is retained, 36 bases long and in frame from the first base. Receptor amplification or capture employed the immunoSEQ multiplex PCR assay. Genomic DNA was extracted from sorted cells, and the TCR beta V, D and J regions were sequenced by Adaptive Biotechnologies' automated high-throughput method. CDR3 regions were amplified with a two-step, bias-controlled multiplex PCR. An Illumina instrument was used to sequence the amplified TCR beta libraries. As for how the authors treated the data: Demultiplexed reads were processed to lower amplification and sequencing bias, and the IMGT database was used to assign CDR3 sequences to gene families. ImmunoSEQ software version 2.0 was used to analyze repertoire data. Out-of-frame sequences and sequences containing stop codons in the CDR3 were removed from the clonotype lists. Any clonotype with a frequency under 0.01% was left out, since that frequency corresponded to less than one cell. To get richness, observed richness was divided by input cell number, while evenness came from dividing Shannon entropy by log observed richness. Repertoire diversity and the similarity between time points were measured using Simpson diversity and Morisita-Horn overlap indices. Clonotypes were sorted into dominant (>1%), sub-dominant (0.5-0.99%), low abundance (0.1-0.49%) or lowest abundance (<0.1%) groups. The germline index was obtained by subtracting total nucleotide additions from total CDR3 length and then dividing the result by total CDR3 length. The table comes from immuneACCESS by way of TCRdb, which keeps in-frame sequences with V and J called. Part of the clones is missing from these tables; in studies checked, under half for an unresolved V gene and the rest for unknown reasons. That table is the source of V, J and clone size, and D and trimming were worked out from the DNA. The sample profile shows under 50,000 clones; around 89% of them were found once. 1.2% of the sample is held by the ten biggest clonotypes.

The time point label for this specimen denotes: peak reinfection, 3 to 8 weeks after reinfection detection. Sorted cells were sequenced directly ex vivo, without in vitro expansion prior to TCR sequencing. The donors were people who inject drugs and were enrolled in the Montreal Acute Hepatitis C Cohort Study (HEPCO) in Canada. As controls, total naive CD8 T cells, sorted as viable CD3+ CD8+ CD45RO-, were obtained from a couple of donors at each of the three reinfection time points. Before sorting, cryopreserved peripheral blood mononuclear cells were thawed and used as the source for purifying CD8 T cells. The MACS CD8+ T cell Isolation Kit was used to enrich CD8 T cells by negative selection. Cells were sorted on a BD FACSAria II sorter running FACSDiva software, and FlowJo was used to analyze the data. About this clone itself: Its antigen has not been determined. Per-nucleotide qualities are absent, and no much larger clonotype sits a single base away.

The V gene is TRBV15 and the J gene is TRBJ1-5, with a weak D call of TRBD1 (5 bases match). The TCR comes from a man in his late teens or twenties with hepatitis C virus infection. The sample consisted of naive CD8+ T cells sorted from blood. Interpreted using the paper, the cell subset or site label stands for: total naive CD8+CD45RO- T cells. The nucleotides are TGTGCCACCAGCAGCCTTACAGGGCCCCAGCATTTT. It specifies CATSSLTGPQHF.